This T cell receptor beta chain is drawn from a study of CD8+CD57+ T cells in acquired aplastic anemia. Study results and limitations: Patient and control CD8+ Simpson's diversity was not significantly different.

Unmatched junction bases numbered 9, after V lost 4 bases and J lost 5 bases. The CDR3 length is 15 residues. From germline, CDR1 is SGDLS and CDR2 YYNGEE. An expansion of CD8+CD57+ cells by flow cytometry had been shown in patients chosen for sequencing. Profiling of TCR beta VDJ combinations and CDR3 sequences used genomic DNA as template. TCRdb used MiXCR to reprocess the reads, holding one entry per CDR3 protein. The sample carries fewer than 300,000 distinct CDR3 sequences, 82% recorded once. Of note for this clonotype: Its antigen is not identified.

This chain joins TRBV9 and TRBJ2-7, with 10 bases lining up with TRBD2. The material sequenced was sorted CD4+, CD8+, or CD8+CD57+ T cells (not recorded which) from PBMCs. This TCR came from a human donor with aplastic anemia. CDR3 bases: TGTGCCAGCAGCTCTAGCGGGGGCCGCCGCAACGAGCAGTACTTC. Translation: CASSSSGGRRNEQYF.